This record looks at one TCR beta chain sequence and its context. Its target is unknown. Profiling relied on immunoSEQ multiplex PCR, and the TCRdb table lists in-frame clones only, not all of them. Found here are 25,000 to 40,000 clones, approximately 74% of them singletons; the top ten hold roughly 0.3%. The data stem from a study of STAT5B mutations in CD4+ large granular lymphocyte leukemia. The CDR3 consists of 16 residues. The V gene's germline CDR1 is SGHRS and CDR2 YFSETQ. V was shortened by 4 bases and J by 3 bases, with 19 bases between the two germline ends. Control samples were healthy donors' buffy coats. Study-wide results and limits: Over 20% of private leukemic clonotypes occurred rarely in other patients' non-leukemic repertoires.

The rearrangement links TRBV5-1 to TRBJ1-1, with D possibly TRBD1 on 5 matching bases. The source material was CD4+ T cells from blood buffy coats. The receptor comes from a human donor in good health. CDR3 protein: CASSPVLSRGDTEAFF. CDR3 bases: TGCGCCAGCAGCCCCGTTTTGAGTAGGGGAGACACTGAAGCTTTCTTT. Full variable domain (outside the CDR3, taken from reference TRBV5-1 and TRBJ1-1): KAGVTQTPRYLIKTRGQQVTLSCSPISGHRSVSWYQQTPGQGLQFLFEYFSETQRNKGNFPGRFSGRQFSNSRSEMNVSTLELGDSALYLCASSPVLSRGDTEAFFGQGTRLTVV.